This TCR beta chain was captured in a study of T cell clonality in common variable immunodeficiency. Study-level findings and limits: In common variable immunodeficiency, TCR beta chains reportedly carried fewer deletions and N-nucleotide insertions.

This clone has a count of ten or more. Its matching antigen is unknown. The method was immunoSEQ multiplex PCR; TCRdb's version includes in-frame clones alone and lacks a portion of them. The sample counts about 9,200 clones, none seen once; the ten largest own 4.3%. Sequencing was performed on peripheral blood mononuclear cells. The receptor was isolated from a human donor with common variable immunodeficiency.

The sequenced part of the CDR3 DNA is TGTGCCAGCAGTTCAGCCGGGACACCCTCCTACGAG. This sequence encodes CASSSAGTPSYE. Given in full, the CDR3 is CASSSAGTPSYEQYF. This rearrangement joins TRBV28 to TRBJ2-7, with D possibly being TRBD1 (6 bases). From the germline J gene comes the end of the CDR3, since the read stops 3 residues before it. The CDR3 totals 15 residues. The V gene lost 4 bases and the J gene lost 0 bases, with 13 bases spanning the gap. Per germline, CDR1 MDHEN and CDR2 SYDVKM.